This is a list of T cell receptor beta chains from one sample in a study of cytomegalovirus exposure and HLA in healthy donors. The table came from immunoSEQ multiplex PCR; TCRdb's copy has only in-frame clones and leaves some out. The sample yields about 200,000 clones, around 77% seen once. The sample was PBMCs. The receptors were sampled from a woman aged 25-40 years in good health and CMV-seronegative. CDR3s include the opening cysteine and the closing phenylalanine or tryptophan. D genes are given only for firm matches. Some rows mark clone size as missing; the rest say once, few, many or name a class of expanded clone.

D: .
J: TRBJ2-3
V: TRBV5-6
size: few
DNA: TGTGCCAGCAGCTTCCGGACTAGCACAGATACGCAGTATTTT
CDR3: CASSFRTSTDTQYF

D: .
J: TRBJ2-5
V: TRBV7-9
size: few
DNA: TGTGCCAGCAGCCTCGTGGTAGGCGGAGAGACCCAGTACTTC
CDR3: CASSLVVGGETQYF

D: .
J: TRBJ2-4
V: TRBV9
size: once
DNA: TGTGCCAGCAGCGTAGCGGGACTTAACATTCAGTACTTC
CDR3: CASSVAGLNIQYF

D: TRBD2
J: TRBJ2-7
V: TRBV27
size: .
DNA: TGTGCCAGCAGTCTCGGGACTAGCGGACCTCTTTACGAGCAGTACTTC
CDR3: CASSLGTSGPLYEQYF

D: .
J: TRBJ2-1
V: TRBV10-3
size: .
DNA: TGTGCCATCAGTGACCCGGCGGGGCGGGGAGCCTACAATGAGCAGTTCTTC
CDR3: CAISDPAGRGAYNEQFF

D: TRBD2
J: TRBJ2-7
V: TRBV7-6
size: .
DNA: TGTGCCAGCAGCGAAGGGACTAGCGCCTACGAGCAGTACTTC
CDR3: CASSEGTSAYEQYF

D: TRBD2
J: TRBJ2-1
V: TRBV29-1
size: .
DNA: TGCAGCGCCTCGACTAGCGGGAGGCTCAATGAGCAGTTCTTC
CDR3: CSASTSGRLNEQFF

D: .
J: TRBJ1-2
V: TRBV6-1
size: few
DNA: TGTGCCAGCAGTGAATACAGGACAATTTATGGCTACACCTTC
CDR3: CASSEYRTIYGYTF

D: TRBD1
J: TRBJ1-4
V: TRBV7-9
size: .
DNA: TGTGCCAGCAGCTGGTACAGGGGGTTAAGTATTAGTCGAGATGAAAAACTGTTTTTT
CDR3: CASSWYRGLSISRDEKLFF

D: TRBD1
J: TRBJ1-5
V: TRBV2
size: .
DNA: TGTGCCAGCAGGACAGGGGAGAGGCCCCAGCATTTT
CDR3: CASRTGERPQHF

D: .
J: TRBJ1-1
V: TRBV6-5
size: .
DNA: TGTGCCAGCAGTTACGGCTCCGCGGGCACTGAAGCTTTCTTT
CDR3: CASSYGSAGTEAFF

D: .
J: TRBJ2-1
V: TRBV2
size: once
DNA: TGTGCCAGCAGTGGGGTCGGCCTAGCCAATGAGCAGTTCTTC
CDR3: CASSGVGLANEQFF

D: TRBD1
J: TRBJ1-2
V: TRBV5-6
size: .
DNA: TGTGCCAGCAGCTCCGGGACAGGGGTGGGTGGCTACACCTTC
CDR3: CASSSGTGVGGYTF

D: TRBD1
J: TRBJ1-1
V: TRBV10-2
size: .
DNA: TGCGCCAGCAGCTGGGGACAGGGGAACACTGAAGCTTTCTTT
CDR3: CASSWGQGNTEAFF

D: .
J: TRBJ1-2
V: TRBV9
size: .
DNA: TGTGCCAGCAGCGGGCGGGGCTACACCTTC
CDR3: CASSGRGYTF

D: TRBD1
J: TRBJ2-1
V: TRBV7-2
size: .
DNA: TGTGCCAGCAGCCCAGGGGGCGACTACAATGAGCAGTTCTTC
CDR3: CASSPGGDYNEQFF

D: TRBD1
J: TRBJ1-1
V: TRBV11-1
size: once
DNA: TGTGCCAGCAGCTTCCCGGGAGGGGGCAACACTGAAGCTTTCTTT
CDR3: CASSFPGGGNTEAFF

D: .
J: TRBJ2-7
V: TRBV2
size: .
DNA: TGTGCCAGCAGTGAAGCGCCAGGGGAATCCTACGAGCAGTACTTC
CDR3: CASSEAPGESYEQYF

D: .
J: TRBJ2-2
V: TRBV11-2
size: few
DNA: TGTGCCAGCAGCGGAGGGTGGGACGGGGAGCTGTTTTTT
CDR3: CASSGGWDGELFF

D: .
J: TRBJ1-2
V: TRBV10-3
size: .
DNA: TGTGCCATCAGTGACGGGGATGGCTACACCTTC
CDR3: CAISDGDGYTF

D: .
J: TRBJ2-7
V: TRBV6-5
size: .
DNA: TGTGCCAGCAGTTACTTTCCAGGGGGGCGAGGCGAGCAGTACTTC
CDR3: CASSYFPGGRGEQYF

D: TRBD1
J: TRBJ1-1
V: TRBV5-4
size: .
DNA: TGTGCCAGCAGCATACAGACAGGGGCCAACACTGAAGCTTTCTTT
CDR3: CASSIQTGANTEAFF

D: .
J: TRBJ1-4
V: TRBV6-1
size: .
DNA: TGTGCCAGCAAACACACGGGAGGTGAAAAACTGTTTTTT
CDR3: CASKHTGGEKLFF

D: .
J: TRBJ2-1
V: TRBV6-4
size: .
DNA: TGTGCCAGCAGTGACTCGGCCGGCGGAGGGTACAATGAGCAGTTCTTC
CDR3: CASSDSAGGGYNEQFF

D: TRBD1
J: TRBJ2-5
V: TRBV18
size: .
DNA: TGTGCCAGCTCACCACTGATGACAGGGGCGGCCCAAGAGACCCAGTACTTC
CDR3: CASSPLMTGAAQETQYF

D: TRBD1
J: TRBJ2-7
V: TRBV4-2
size: .
DNA: TGTGCCAGCAGCCAAGAGTGGACAGGGTCCGGCTACGAGCAGTACTTC
CDR3: CASSQEWTGSGYEQYF

D: TRBD1
J: TRBJ2-7
V: TRBV6-1
size: .
DNA: TGTGCCAGCAGCTACAGGGGAGCCTACGAGCAGTACTTC
CDR3: CASSYRGAYEQYF

D: TRBD1
J: TRBJ1-2
V: TRBV2
size: .
DNA: TGTGCCAGCAGAGATGACAGGGGGCGAGGCGGCTACACCTTC
CDR3: CASRDDRGRGGYTF

D: TRBD1
J: TRBJ1-1
V: TRBV30
size: .
DNA: TGTGCCTGGACCAAACCGGGACAGTTGGCTGAAGCTTTCTTT
CDR3: CAWTKPGQLAEAFF

D: .
J: TRBJ2-7
V: TRBV5-1
size: few
DNA: TGCGCCAGCAGCTTGGCCGGTCAGCGGAGAGGCGAGCAGTACTTC
CDR3: CASSLAGQRRGEQYF

D: .
J: TRBJ1-2
V: TRBV6-1
size: .
DNA: TGTGCCAGCAGTGAAGCGCGCGGCAGGGGCTATGGCTACACCTTC
CDR3: CASSEARGRGYGYTF

D: TRBD1
J: TRBJ2-1
V: TRBV11-3
size: .
DNA: TGTGCCAGCAGCTCCCTAACGACAGGGGGCAGCGAGCAGTTCTTC
CDR3: CASSSLTTGGSEQFF

D: TRBD1
J: TRBJ2-3
V: TRBV19
size: .
DNA: TGTGCCAGTAGACTGACAGGGGCAGATACGCAGTATTTT
CDR3: CASRLTGADTQYF

D: .
J: TRBJ1-4
V: TRBV27
size: .
DNA: TGTGCCAGCAGTTTATGGGGTAGGCGGACGGGAGGGGAACTGTTTTTT
CDR3: CASSLWGRRTGGELFF